This is a list of T cell receptor beta chains from one sample in a study of CD8+ T cells in alopecia areata. Sequencing was performed with immunoSEQ multiplex PCR; in TCRdb, only in-frame clones are kept and a portion is missing. This table holds about 190,000 clones, 50% to 70% found once. The specimen comprised CD4+ T cells sorted from blood, sampled at approximately week 49, from a patient treated with tofacitinib. These receptors all stem from a human donor with alopecia areata. CDR3s include the opening cysteine and the closing phenylalanine or tryptophan. A D gene is named only where the DNA matches it firmly. Some rows mark clone size as missing; the rest say once, few, many or name a class of expanded clone.

>TRBJ2-7|.|TRBV7-2|.
TGTGCCAGCAGCTTAGTAACCGGGGGGCAGTACGAGCAGTACTTC
CASSLVTGGQYEQYF
>TRBJ2-7|TRBD2|TRBV5-1|.
TGCGCCAGCAGCCCCGGCGGGGGGACTCATCAGTACTTC
CASSPGGGTHQYF
>TRBJ2-5|TRBD2|TRBV9|.
TGTGCCAGCAGCGCCTCCGGGACTACACAAGAGACCCAGTACTTC
CASSASGTTQETQYF
>TRBJ1-3|.|TRBV19|.
TGTGCCAGTAGTACTTGGACAGCGATTGGAAACACCATATATTTT
CASSTWTAIGNTIYF
>TRBJ1-2|.|TRBV19|few
TGTGCCAGTAGTATTAAAGGGGGAGCTAACTATGGCTACACCTTC
CASSIKGGANYGYTF
>TRBJ1-1|.|TRBV25-1|.
TGTGCCAGCAGTGAATCGGTCGGTGGGAACACTGAAGCTTTCTTT
CASSESVGGNTEAFF
>TRBJ2-4|.|TRBV30|.
TGTGCCTGGAGCGCACCGGGCCTAAAAAACATTCAGTACTTC
CAWSAPGLKNIQYF
>TRBJ1-1|.|TRBV2|.
TGTGCCAGCAACGCTCCGGGTTACACTGAAGCTTTCTTT
CASNAPGYTEAFF
>TRBJ1-5|.|TRBV30|.
TGTGCCTGGAGTCCCGGGGACGTCGAGCCCCAGCATTTT
CAWSPGDVEPQHF
>TRBJ1-4|.|TRBV25-1|.
TGTGCCAGCAGTGAGTCGACCGTTGCAACTAATGAAAAACTGTTTTTT
CASSESTVATNEKLFF
>TRBJ1-1|.|TRBV10-3|few
TGTGCCATCAGTGAAGGCGGGGTAACTGAAGCTTTCTTT
CAISEGGVTEAFF
>TRBJ1-5|.|TRBV5-1|.
TGCGCCAGCAGCCCAATCTCAGGGTCTCGGCCCGAGCCCCAGCATTTT
CASSPISGSRPEPQHF
>TRBJ1-6|.|TRBV2|.
TGTGCCAGCAGGCCTGGGCTTACTTATAATTCACCCCTCCACTTT
CASRPGLTYNSPLHF
>TRBJ2-3|.|TRBV6-6|.
TGTGCCAGCAGTTGGATATCGGGTGATACGCAGTATTTT
CASSWISGDTQYF
>TRBJ1-1|.|TRBV5-1|.
TGCGCCAGCAGAAGAGGACAGACGAACACTGAAGCTTTCTTT
CASRRGQTNTEAFF
>TRBJ2-2|.|TRBV7-9|.
TGTGCCAGCAAAAACAACAGGGAAGCCGGGGAGCTGTTTTTT
CASKNNREAGELFF
>TRBJ1-6|.|TRBV6-5|.
TGTGCCAGTACGCGATCGGACGATTCACCCCTCCACTTT
CASTRSDDSPLHF
>TRBJ1-2|.|TRBV25-1|many
TGTGCCAGCAGTGAATCAGGAGGGGTCTATGGCTACACCTTC
CASSESGGVYGYTF
>TRBJ2-3|.|TRBV30|few
TGTGCCTGGAGTTCGGGCATCCTCGGCACAGATACGCAGTATTTT
CAWSSGILGTDTQYF
>TRBJ1-1|TRBD1|TRBV9|.
TGTGCCAGCAGCGTCCATCAGGGACAGGAGCTGGCTTTCTTT
CASSVHQGQELAFF
>TRBJ1-5|.|TRBV10-3|once
TGTGCCATCAGTGACAGGGTCGATCAGCCCCAGCATTTT
CAISDRVDQPQHF
>TRBJ1-6|.|TRBV18|.
TGTGCCAGCTCGCCCCGGGGCTCGTTTAAAGGATCACCCCTCCACTTT
CASSPRGSFKGSPLHF
>TRBJ1-4|TRBD1|TRBV4-1|.
TGCGCCAGCAGCCAAGGCGACAGGGGGGGGCGACGGGAAAAACTGTTTTTT
CASSQGDRGGRREKLFF
>TRBJ2-6|.|TRBV9|few
TGTGCCAGCAGCGAGGGATCTGGGGCCAACGTCCTGACTTTC
CASSEGSGANVLTF
>TRBJ1-2|.|TRBV9|.
TGTGCCAGCAGTCGGGACTATGGCTACACCTTC
CASSRDYGYTF
>TRBJ2-7|.|TRBV4-3|.
TGCGCCAGCAGCCACACCGACAGAGCCTACGAGCAGTACTTC
CASSHTDRAYEQYF
>TRBJ2-1|TRBD1|TRBV9|few
TGTGCCAGCAGCGCCGGGACAGCCTCCTACAATGAGCAGTTCTTC
CASSAGTASYNEQFF
>TRBJ2-6|TRBD1|TRBV5-1|.
TGCGCCAGCAGAGTAAGGGACAGGGGTAACTCTGGGGCCAACGTCCTGACTTTC
CASRVRDRGNSGANVLTF
>TRBJ2-7|.|TRBV7-9|.
TGTGCCAGCAGCTTAAGGGAAAAACCCTACGAGCAGTACTTC
CASSLREKPYEQYF
>TRBJ1-2|TRBD1|TRBV6-1|.
TGTGCCAGCAGTGAAGCTTGGGGACAGGGTGCTTTATATGGCTACACCTTC
CASSEAWGQGALYGYTF